Sequencing of this T cell receptor beta chain was carried out in a study of T cell clonality in common variable immunodeficiency. Study-wide results and limits: Common variable immunodeficiency TCR beta sequences reportedly had fewer deletions and N-nucleotide insertions.

This CDR3 is 13 amino acids long. Germline V gene lookup returns CDR1 SGHTA and CDR2 FQGNSA. V shed 5 bases, J shed 7 bases, and the junction held 6 bases outside the gene matches. This clone was detected only a few times. Its antigen remains unidentified. Read sequence stops 3 residues before the CDR3 end, and the germline J gene provides the missing end. Aged roughly 8 to 65 years, CVID subjects averaged approximately 38 years old. The method was immunoSEQ multiplex PCR; TCRdb's version includes in-frame clones alone and lacks a portion of them. This sample has around 32,000 clones, each found more than once.

V is TRBV7-2 and J is TRBJ1-1, with TRBD1 identical over 8 bases. This TCR was recovered from a human donor with common variable immunodeficiency. The source material was peripheral blood mononuclear cells. The sequenced part of the CDR3 DNA is TGTGCCAGCAGCCTGACAGGGGTGGGTGAA. It translates to CASSLTGVGE. The entire CDR3 is CASSLTGVGEAFF.